A single sample gave rise to the 5 T cell receptor beta chains below, sequenced in a study of circulating CD8 cells and anti-PD-1 response in melanoma. TCR libraries were prepared from approximately 15 ng of total RNA with the QIAseq Immune Repertoire TCR panel. TCRdb called the reads again in MiXCR, with one record for every CDR3 protein. This table holds over a hundred distinct CDR3 sequences, about 5.7% found once. Live CD3+CD8+TCRalphabeta+ cells were sorted into four subsets by PD-1 and/or TIGIT. The input for sequencing was CD8+ T cells from PBMCs, taken at baseline or after one month of anti-PD-1 therapy (not recorded which). Receptors originate from a human donor with melanoma.

This clonotype turned up a few times. Its ends do not fully match the called genes, so a read error is possible. This sequence joins TRBV28 and TRBJ2-2; D perhaps matches TRBD2 (6 bases). CDR1 MDHEN and CDR2 SYDVKM come from the germline V gene. CDR3 length: 17 amino acids. The CDR3 reads CASSPFGSGANTGGLFF. The CDR3 region has the DNA TGTGCCAGCAGTCCATTCGGGTCAGGAGCGAACACCGGGGGGCTGTTTTTT.

By share, this clonotype counts as hyperexpanded. The chain uses TRBV28 and TRBJ1-6; D call uncertain. The germline V gene encodes CDR1 MDHEN and CDR2 SYDVKM. CDR3 size: 14 residues. V lost 3 bases to trimming and J lost 10 bases, with 13 bases between them. CDR3 in amino acids: CASSLGREISPLHF. CDR3 nucleotides: TGTGCCAGCAGTTTGGGCAGAGAGATATCACCCCTCCACTTT.

This clonotype was picked up a small number of times. This is likely an artifact of a read error, given a far larger clone one base away. The chain joins TRBV28 to TRBJ2-5; the match to TRBD2 covers 9 bases. CDR1 MDHEN and CDR2 SYDVKM come from the germline V gene. The trim removed 7 bases at V and 11 bases at J, leaving 14 bases unmatched. CDR3 length: 14 residues. In DNA, the CDR3 is TGTGCCAGCATGGCGGGAGGGGAGGTGAATGAGCAGTACTTC. Encoded protein: CASMAGGEVNEQYF.

This clonotype has only a few counts. A read error may account for a junction end that differs from germline. The J gene is TRBJ1-1, the V gene TRBV3-1; D not certain. Germline CDR1 LGHDT, CDR2 YNNKEL (reference sequence). This CDR3 has 17 amino acids. The CDR3 region is CGSSQDIGETMDTEAFF. The CDR3 nucleotides are TGTGGCAGCAGCCAAGATATTGGGGAGACCATGGACACTGAAGCTTTCTTT.

This clonotype is deemed large. The CDR3 region is CASGLGGEPAYEQYF. CDR3 nucleotide sequence: TGTGCTAGTGGTTTGGGTGGGGAACCCGCCTACGAGCAGTACTTC. The rearrangement links TRBV12-5 to TRBJ2-7; unclear D gene. CDR1 and CDR2 (germline): LGHNT, FRNRAP. The CDR3 is made up of 15 amino acids. Trimming pared 1 base from V and 2 bases from J, leaving 12 bases between.